This entry lists 31 T cell receptor beta chains sequenced from one sample in a study of CD8 T cells in Susac syndrome. After extraction with the RNeasy kit, roughly 0.5 to 1 ug of the RNA was reverse transcribed using random hexamers. TCRdb re-analysed the immunoSEQ multiplex PCR reads in MiXCR, keeping a single row per CDR3 protein. Among 180,000 or so distinct CDR3 sequences listed, roughly 94% were seen once. Sequences were obtained from CD4+ T cells from PBMCs. The receptor set was obtained from a human donor in good health.

The V and J genes are TRBV3-1 and TRBJ2-7; either TRBD1 or TRBD2 may supply D (6 bases each). Deletions cut 2 bases from V and 2 bases from J, with 16 bases between. The CDR3 is 16 residues long. From germline, CDR1 is LGHDT and CDR2 YNNKEL (reference sequence). The CDR3: CASSQTPGATTYEQYF. The CDR3 DNA is TGTGCCAGCAGCCAAACCCCGGGGGCGACGACCTACGAGCAGTACTTC.

This chain links TRBV12-3 or TRBV12-4 with TRBJ1-6, with 7 bases matching TRBD1. V lost 3 bases and J lost 11; bases outside the gene matches: 7. The length of the CDR3 is 14 residues. CDR3 loop: CASSLATGIPPLHF. Written as DNA, the CDR3 is TGTGCCAGCAGTTTGGCGACAGGGATACCACCCCTCCACTTT.

V and J are TRBV7-2 and TRBJ2-6; D ambiguous. V gave up 3 bases and J gave up 4 bases, with 10 bases separating them. The CDR3 is 15 residues long. The germline gives CDR1 SGHTA, CDR2 FQGNSA. CDR3 bases: TGTGCCAGCAGCTTGGGTTCTATCGGGGCCAACGTCCTGACTTTC. Its protein product is CASSLGSIGANVLTF.

The chain is built from TRBV29-1 and TRBJ2-1; 7 positions agree with TRBD1. Trimming at V came to 3 bases and at J to 0 bases, leaving 2 bases not matched to a gene. This CDR3 is 14 amino acids long. CDR1 SQVTM and CDR2 ANQGSEA come from the germline V gene. CDR3 bases: TGCAGCGTTGAGACAGGGAGCTCCTACAATGAGCAGTTCTTC. Its translation: CSVETGSSYNEQFF.

The V and J genes are TRBV5-1 and TRBJ1-2; TRBD1 agrees at 10 bases. Trimming took 6 bases from V and 4 from J; bases not matched to a gene: 3. The CDR3 runs to 13 residues. The germline CDR1 and CDR2 sequences are SGHRS and YFSETQ. CDR3 bases: TGCGCCAGCAAACGGACAGGGGGCTATGGCTACACCTTC. It is translated as CASKRTGGYGYTF.

This chain connects TRBV20-1 to TRBJ2-4, with 7 bases matching TRBD1. The CDR3 totals 16 residues. V gave up 2 bases and J gave up 6 bases; unmatched junction bases: 13. Germline values: CDR1 DFQATT, CDR2 SNEGSKA (reference sequence). The CDR3: CSARSGQGDERNIQYF. CDR3 sequence (DNA): TGCAGTGCTAGATCAGGTCAGGGGGACGAGAGAAACATTCAGTACTTC.

This rearrangement joins TRBV29-1 to TRBJ2-3; D is undetermined. The CDR3 has 13 amino acids. With 1 base removed from V and 5 bases from J, the gap between germline ends came to 10 bases. CDR1 and CDR2 from the germline V gene are SQVTM and ANQGSEA. The CDR3 spells CSVEAVAGDTQYF. The DNA of the CDR3 is TGCAGCGTTGAAGCGGTAGCAGGAGATACGCAGTATTTT.

The chain carries TRBV5-6 and TRBJ2-3; the D gene is possibly TRBD2 (5 bases). The CDR3 length is 15 residues. The germline V and J ends were trimmed by 1 base and 4 bases, with 13 bases remaining between them. CDR1 is SGHDT and CDR2 is YYEEEE in the germline V gene. The CDR3 nucleotides read TGTGCCAGCAGCTTGTTGGAGCGGCGATCAGATACGCAGTATTTT. Amino acids: CASSLLERRSDTQYF.

In nucleotides, the CDR3 is TGCAGTGCAAAAGTCGGGATTGGAGATACGCAGTATTTT. As protein: CSAKVGIGDTQYF. V usage is TRBV20-1 and J usage is TRBJ2-3, with a weak D call TRBD2 (5 bases). The length of the CDR3 is 13 residues. V dropped 6 bases and J dropped 5 bases, with 15 bases sitting between them. Germline V gives CDR1 DFQATT, CDR2 SNEGSKA (reference sequence).

The chain joins TRBV29-1 to TRBJ2-2; maybe TRBD2 (5 bases). Trimming shortened V by 8 bases and J by 5 bases, and 12 bases separated the two germline ends. Looked up from germline, CDR1 is SQVTM and CDR2 is ANQGSEA. The CDR3 spans 12 residues. CDR3 sequence (DNA): TGCAGCTCCCGGAGGTCTACCGGGGAGCTGTTTTTT. It encodes CSSRRSTGELFF.

The chain recombines TRBV3-1 with TRBJ2-2; 8 positions agree with TRBD1. J gave up 5 bases and V 4 bases, and 6 bases lay outside the gene matches. The CDR3 has 15 amino acids. Germline V gene lookup returns CDR1 LGHDT and CDR2 YNNKEL (reference sequence). For the CDR3, the DNA is TGTGCCAGCAGCCGAGGACAGGGCCGAACCGGGGAGCTGTTTTTT. This translates into CASSRGQGRTGELFF.

The chain carries TRBV9 and TRBJ2-1; D ambiguous. This CDR3 region has 13 residues. The ends were cut back, 2 bases at V and 9 bases at J, with 12 bases in the middle. Germline V gene lookup returns CDR1 SGDLS and CDR2 YYNGEE. As DNA, the CDR3 is TGTGCCAGCAGCGTCCAGAATATAGGTGAGCAGTTCTTC. This translates into CASSVQNIGEQFF.

The V gene is TRBV3-1, the J gene TRBJ1-1; no reliable D call. The germline gives CDR1 LGHDT, CDR2 YNNKEL (reference sequence). Deletions cut 0 bases from V and 2 bases from J, with 13 bases between. This CDR3 has 16 residues. The CDR3 nucleotides read TGTGCCAGCAGCCAAGATCTAGCGCGGGCTAACACTGAAGCTTTCTTT. Protein: CASSQDLARANTEAFF.

This clonotype was found once. This chain joins TRBV24-1 and TRBJ1-5, with D possibly being TRBD1 (5 bases). Germline CDR1 and CDR2: KGHDR and SFDVKD. This CDR3 region has 15 residues. The V end lost 12 bases, the J end lost 0 bases, and 17 bases lay between the germline ends. The CDR3 reads CARRQLQNSNQPQHF. The CDR3 DNA follows: TGTGCCCGGAGACAGTTGCAGAATAGCAATCAGCCCCAGCATTTT.

This clonotype was detected once. CDR3 residues: CASSYVEGPQHF. CDR3 in DNA: TGTGCCAGTAGTTACGTTGAGGGGCCCCAGCATTTT. The chain combines TRBV19 with TRBJ1-5; D is uncertain. CDR3 length: 12 amino acids. Germline assignment: CDR1 LNHDA and CDR2 SQIVND (reference sequence). The V and J ends lost 5 bases and 9 bases respectively, with 11 bases between them.

The V and J genes are TRBV27 and TRBJ1-2; D uncertain. V lost 4 bases, J lost 4 bases, and 13 bases lay in between. This CDR3 has 14 amino acids. Germline CDR1 is MNHEY and CDR2 is SMNVEV (reference sequence). The CDR3 loop reads CASSSRPPTYGYTF. DNA for the CDR3: TGTGCCAGCAGTTCACGACCGCCTACCTATGGCTACACCTTC.

CDR3 amino acids: CASSSTLAQPQHF. CDR3 coding DNA: TGTGCCAGCAGCTCGACACTGGCTCAGCCCCAGCATTTT. The V gene is TRBV11-1, the J gene TRBJ1-5, with unresolved D. The CDR3 runs to 13 residues. The V end lost 4 bases, the J end lost 6 bases, and 10 bases lay between the germline ends. Per germline, CDR1 SGHAT and CDR2 FQDESV (reference sequence).

The V and J genes are TRBV4-1 and TRBJ2-3, with D possibly TRBD2 on 6 matching bases. This CDR3 is built from 17 residues. V was pared by 0 bases and J by 2 bases, with 15 bases between. Germline V gene data show CDR1 as MGHRA and CDR2 as YSYEKL. CDR3 sequence reads: CASSQDGGGGYTDTQYF. The DNA for the CDR3 is TGCGCCAGCAGCCAAGATGGCGGTGGGGGGTACACAGATACGCAGTATTTT.

This clonotype has only one observation. The chain has TRBV20-1 and TRBJ1-4, with a possible D match to TRBD1 (6 bases). The CDR3 has 14 residues. Trimming shortened V by 2 bases and J by 6 bases, and 13 bases separated the two germline ends. CDR1 and CDR2 (germline): DFQATT, SNEGSKA (reference sequence). In DNA form, the CDR3 reads TGCAGTGCTAGATGGGGCAGGGGAGATGAAAAACTGTTTTTT. Translating it yields CSARWGRGDEKLFF.

This rearrangement joins TRBV9 to TRBJ2-1; the D call may be TRBD1 or TRBD2 (6 bases each). There are 15 residues in the CDR3. Trimming took off 3 bases at V and 10 bases at J, with 20 bases between the two ends. Germline CDR1 is SGDLS and CDR2 is YYNGEE. The chain's CDR3 is CASSAPPGALREQFF. CDR3 DNA: TGTGCCAGCAGCGCCCCCCCGGGGGCCCTCCGGGAGCAGTTCTTC.

V gene TRBV4-3 combines with J gene TRBJ2-1; D is unclear. Germline values: CDR1 LGHNA, CDR2 YSLEER. Trimming left V 0 bases short and J 6 bases short, with 9 bases between. This CDR3 comprises 14 residues. The CDR3 DNA sequence: TGCGCCAGCAGCCAAGAGATCCGGAGCAATGAGCAGTTCTTC. It specifies CASSQEIRSNEQFF.

V and J are TRBV25-1 and TRBJ1-1; no clear D. CDR3 length: 11 amino acids. The V gene's germline CDR1 is MGHDK and CDR2 SYGVNS. Trimming shortened V by 7 bases and J by 4 bases, and 7 bases separated the two germline ends. The CDR3 bases are TGTGCCAGCATCCTACGCACTGAAGCTTTCTTT. Its protein product is CASILRTEAFF. Filled out from reference TRBV25-1 and TRBJ1-1, the complete variable domain reads EADIYQTPRYLVIGTGKKITLECSQTMGHDKMYWYQQDPGMELHLIHYSYGVNSTEKGDLSSESTVSRIRTEHFPLTLESARPSHTSQYLCASILRTEAFFGQGTRLTVV.

Only one count was recorded for this clonotype. This chain connects TRBV29-1 to TRBJ1-4; 9 bases agree with TRBD1. CDR1 SQVTM and CDR2 ANQGSEA come from the germline V gene. The J segment lost 7 bases and the V segment lost 3 bases, leaving 3 bases of the junction unmatched. The CDR3 is 13 amino acids. CDR3 region: CSVEGQGVEKLFF. The CDR3 bases are TGCAGCGTTGAGGGACAGGGAGTTGAAAAACTGTTTTTT.

The J gene is TRBJ2-7, the V gene TRBV10-3; maybe TRBD2 (6 bases). The CDR3 is 16 amino acids. Trimming took 6 bases from V and 4 from J, leaving 22 bases between them. The germline CDR1 and CDR2 sequences are ENHRY and SYGVKD. As DNA, the CDR3 is TGTGCCATCAGCCGCGGCGAGGGCGCAGCGGGTTACGAGCAGTACGTC. Amino acids: CAISRGEGAAGYEQYV.

This chain uses TRBV5-6 with TRBJ1-5; tentative D call: TRBD1 (6 bases). The germline V and J ends were trimmed by 4 bases and 6 bases, with 17 bases remaining between them. The CDR3 spans 15 residues. Germline values: CDR1 SGHDT, CDR2 YYEEEE. CDR3 in amino acids: CASSRGYTGAQPQHF. CDR3 coding DNA: TGTGCCAGCAGCCGCGGTTACACGGGGGCTCAGCCCCAGCATTTT.

V is TRBV28 and J is TRBJ2-7; D unclear. V lost 8 bases and J lost 4, with 18 bases in between. The CDR3 contains 14 residues. CDR1 is MDHEN, CDR2 SYDVKM, per germline. CDR3 DNA: TGTGCCAGCTCTATAACCTACCGACCGTACGAGCAGTACGTC. Its translation is CASSITYRPYEQYV.

The chain recombines TRBV12-5 with TRBJ1-2; D remains unclear. Germline CDR1 is LGHNT and CDR2 is FRNRAP. V lost 7 bases and J 1 base, leaving 7 bases between the germline ends. The CDR3 sequence is 12 residues long. The CDR3 sequence is CASANSNYGYTF. The CDR3 region has the DNA TGTGCTAGTGCTAACAGTAACTATGGCTACACCTTC.

V usage is TRBV29-1 and J usage is TRBJ2-7; D call uncertain. The CDR3 totals 13 residues. Trimming took 7 bases from V and 3 from J, leaving 16 bases between them. The germline V gene has CDR1 SQVTM and CDR2 ANQGSEA. CDR3 sequence: CSALTQKYYEQYV. The CDR3 DNA sequence: TGCAGCGCCTTGACCCAGAAATACTACGAGCAGTACGTC.

The chain is built from TRBV9 and TRBJ2-3; D not certain. The V end lost 0 bases, the J end lost 2 bases, and 4 bases lay between the germline ends. Germline CDR1 reads SGDLS; CDR2 reads YYNGEE. The CDR3 is 13 amino acids. The CDR3 loop reads CASSVEATDTQYF. The CDR3 DNA follows: TGTGCCAGCAGCGTAGAGGCCACAGATACGCAGTATTTT.

This clonotype was found once. The rearrangement uses TRBV7-2 and TRBJ2-3, with 7 bases aligning to TRBD2. V was pared by 5 bases and J by 4 bases, with 9 bases of the junction left unmatched. This CDR3 region has 15 residues. Germline V gene data show CDR1 as SGHTA and CDR2 as FQGNSA. The CDR3 loop reads CASSGRGIISDTQYF. CDR3 sequence (DNA): TGTGCCAGCAGCGGGCGGGGGATTATCTCAGATACGCAGTATTTT. The whole variable domain, remainder taken from reference TRBV7-2 and TRBJ2-3, is GAGVSQSPSNKVTEKGKDVELRCDPISGHTALYWYRQSLGQGLEFLIYFQGNSAPDKSGLPSDRFSAERTGGSVSTLTIQRTQQEDSAVYLCASSGRGIISDTQYFGPGTRLTVL.

The chain links TRBV10-3 to TRBJ2-7; 9 nucleotides match TRBD2. Germline V gene data show CDR1 as ENHRY and CDR2 as SYGVKD. The J segment lost 2 bases and the V segment lost 2 bases, leaving 1 base of the junction unmatched. The CDR3 has 14 amino acids. For the CDR3, the DNA is TGTGCCATCAGTGAGCGGACTAGCGCCTACGAGCAGTACTTC. Translation: CAISERTSAYEQYF.